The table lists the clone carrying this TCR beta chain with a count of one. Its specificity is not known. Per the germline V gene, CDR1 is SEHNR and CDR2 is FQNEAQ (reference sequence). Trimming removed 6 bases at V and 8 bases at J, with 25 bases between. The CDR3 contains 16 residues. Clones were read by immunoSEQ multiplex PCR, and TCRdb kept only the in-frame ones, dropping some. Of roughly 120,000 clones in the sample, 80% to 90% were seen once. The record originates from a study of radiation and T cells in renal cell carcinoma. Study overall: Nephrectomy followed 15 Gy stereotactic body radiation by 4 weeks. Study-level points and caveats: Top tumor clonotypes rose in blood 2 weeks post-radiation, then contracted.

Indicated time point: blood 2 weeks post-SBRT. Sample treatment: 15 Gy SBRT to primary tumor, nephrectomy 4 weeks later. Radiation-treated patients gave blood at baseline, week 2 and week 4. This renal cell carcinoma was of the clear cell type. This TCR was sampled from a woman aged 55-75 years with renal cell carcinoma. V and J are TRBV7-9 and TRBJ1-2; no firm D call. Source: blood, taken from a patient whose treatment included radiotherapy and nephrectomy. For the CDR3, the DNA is TGTGCCAGCAGTTCGCCGTCGAGGGCCCGGTCGGAAGGCTACACCTTC. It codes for CASSSPSRARSEGYTF.